This T cell receptor beta chain was identified in a study of blood T cell repertoires in COVID-19. For the study at large: There were acute and convalescent COVID-19 samples, and they came from the United States, Italy and Spain. Nucleic acid was either cDNA or gDNA, and it came from T cells, B-cell-depleted T cells, or PBMCs.

Methods used by the authors: Reference gene primer amplification gave estimated nucleated cell counts. Using immunoSEQ multiplex PCR, the repertoire was profiled, and TCRdb retains in-frame clones only, with some absent. That table supplies the V and J calls and clone size; D and trimming were determined from the DNA. The sample records more than 95,000 clones, 55% to 70% being singletons. Germline V gene data show CDR1 as LNHDA and CDR2 as SQIVND (reference sequence). The trim removed 7 bases at V and 0 bases at J, leaving 8 bases unmatched. The CDR3 runs to 15 residues. The source of this sequence is a woman in her 70s with acute or convalescent COVID-19. The V gene is TRBV19, the J gene TRBJ1-1; 7 bases match TRBD1. The sample taken for sequencing was peripheral blood. The CDR3 nucleotides read TGTGCCAGTAAAACTAACCAGGGGGTGAACACTGAAGCTTTCTTT. It translates to CASKTNQGVNTEAFF.